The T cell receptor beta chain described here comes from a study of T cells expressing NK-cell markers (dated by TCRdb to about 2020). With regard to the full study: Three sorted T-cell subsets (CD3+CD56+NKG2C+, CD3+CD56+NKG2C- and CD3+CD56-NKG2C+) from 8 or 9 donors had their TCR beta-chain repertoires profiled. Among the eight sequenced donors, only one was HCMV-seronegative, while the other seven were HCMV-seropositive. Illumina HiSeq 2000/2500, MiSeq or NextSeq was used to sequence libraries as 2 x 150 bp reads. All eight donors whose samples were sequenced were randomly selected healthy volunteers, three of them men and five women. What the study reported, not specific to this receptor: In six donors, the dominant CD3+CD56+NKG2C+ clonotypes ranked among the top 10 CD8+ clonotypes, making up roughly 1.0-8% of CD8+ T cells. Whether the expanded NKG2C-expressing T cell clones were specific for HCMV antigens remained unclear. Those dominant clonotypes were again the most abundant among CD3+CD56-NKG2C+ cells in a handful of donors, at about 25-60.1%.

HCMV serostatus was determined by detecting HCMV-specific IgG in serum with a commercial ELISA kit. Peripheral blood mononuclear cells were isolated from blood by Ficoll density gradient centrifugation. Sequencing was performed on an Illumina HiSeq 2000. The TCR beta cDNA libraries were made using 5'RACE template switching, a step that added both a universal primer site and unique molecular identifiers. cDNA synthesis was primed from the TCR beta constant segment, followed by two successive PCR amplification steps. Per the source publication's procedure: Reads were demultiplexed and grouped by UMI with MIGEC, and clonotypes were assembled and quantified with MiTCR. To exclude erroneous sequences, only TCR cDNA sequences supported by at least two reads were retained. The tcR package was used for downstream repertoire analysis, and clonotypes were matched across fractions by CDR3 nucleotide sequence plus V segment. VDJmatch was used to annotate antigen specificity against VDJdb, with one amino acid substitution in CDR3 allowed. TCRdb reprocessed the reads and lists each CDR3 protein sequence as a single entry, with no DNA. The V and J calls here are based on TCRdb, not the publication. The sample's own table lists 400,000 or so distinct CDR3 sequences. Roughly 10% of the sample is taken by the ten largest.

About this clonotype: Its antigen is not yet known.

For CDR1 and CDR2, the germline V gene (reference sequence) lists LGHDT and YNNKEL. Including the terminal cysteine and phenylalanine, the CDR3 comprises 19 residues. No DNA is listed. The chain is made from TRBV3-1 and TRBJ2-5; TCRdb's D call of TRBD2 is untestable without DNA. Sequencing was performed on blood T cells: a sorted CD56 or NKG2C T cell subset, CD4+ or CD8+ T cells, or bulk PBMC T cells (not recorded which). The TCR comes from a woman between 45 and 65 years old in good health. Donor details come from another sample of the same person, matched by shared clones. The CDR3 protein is CASSQDFVGREGHRETQYF.